This entry concerns a single T cell receptor beta chain. The entry originates in a study of shared T cell receptors in the human thymus. CDR1 LGHNA and CDR2 YNFKEQ come from the germline V gene. The CDR3 totals 18 residues. Assay used: immunoSEQ multiplex PCR; TCRdb lists only in-frame clones, some missing. This sample carries hundreds of thousands of clones, around 82% of them seen once, and the ten largest clones take more than 0.01%. These records were also assigned to another study, of human thymus T cells. From that report: Corrective cardiac operations yielded the resected thymus tissue. Unrelated individuals were reported by related research to share highly overlapping thymic repertoires.

Sequencing used thymocytes. The rearrangement links TRBV4-2 to TRBJ2-5, with TRBD2 identical over 7 bases. The J call is in doubt because the DNA end fits TRBJ2-7 better. The sequence derives from a boy less than two years old with a congenital heart defect. CDR3 protein: CASSQDEGTTTLGYEQYF. The CDR3 DNA follows: TGTGCCAGCAGCCAAGATGAGGGGACTACCACCTTAGGATACGAGCAGTACTTC.